Shown below are 30 T cell receptor beta chains from a single sample sequenced in a study of CD8 T cells in ankylosing spondylitis. TCRdb used MiXCR to reprocess the 5' RACE reads, holding one entry per CDR3 protein. The repertoire holds 500,000 to 650,000 distinct CDR3 sequences, with approximately 5.3% as singletons. Overall study findings and caveats: One TCR beta motif, made up of roughly 8 highly homologous variants, appeared characteristic of ankylosing spondylitis blood.

Their antigen targets remain unknown. What was sequenced was blood, either unsorted or a sorted T cell fraction (not recorded which). Every receptor here comes from a male donor with ankylosing spondylitis.

This clonotype was seen repeatedly, ten times or more. The CDR3 coding sequence is TGCAGCGTTCGGGGGTCAGGGGTAGACTCCTACGAGCAGTACTTC. Its translation: CSVRGSGVDSYEQYF. This chain uses TRBV29-1 with TRBJ2-7, with D possibly called TRBD1 or TRBD2 (6 bases each). V was shortened by 5 bases and J by 0 bases, with 17 bases between the two germline ends. The CDR3 runs 15 residues. Germline V gene lookup returns CDR1 SQVTM and CDR2 ANQGSEA.

In its sample, this clonotype was seen many times. The chain links TRBV9 to TRBJ2-2, with D uncertain. The CDR3 totals 13 residues. The V gene lost 0 bases and the J gene lost 6 bases, with 6 bases spanning the gap. CDR1 is SGDLS and CDR2 is YYNGEE in the germline V gene. CDR3 amino acids: CASSVAYPGELFF. CDR3 sequence (DNA): TGTGCCAGCAGCGTAGCCTACCCCGGGGAGCTGTTTTTT. Variable domain in full (rest from reference TRBV9 and TRBJ2-2): DSGVTQTPKHLITATGQRVTLRCSPRSGDLSVYWYQQSLDQGLQFLIQYYNGEERAKGNILERFSAQQFPDLHSELNLSSLELGDSALYFCASSVAYPGELFFGEGSRLTVL.

This clonotype came up many times. The chain is built from TRBV9 and TRBJ2-3; D may be TRBD2 (7 bases). This CDR3 comprises 15 residues. CDR1 SGDLS and CDR2 YYNGEE come from the germline V gene. V lost 3 bases, J lost 4 bases, and 15 bases lay in between. Here the CDR3 DNA reads TGTGCCAGCAGCGAGTACGGGGGGCTCTCAGATACGCAGTATTTT. Translated: CASSEYGGLSDTQYF.

The table lists this clonotype with many counts. The genes are TRBV12-3 or TRBV12-4 and TRBJ1-1; D call uncertain. Trimming stripped 1 base from V and 5 bases from J, with 8 bases between. The CDR3 is 13 amino acids. As DNA, the CDR3 is TGTGCCAGCAGTTTAGAGTCGCGGACTGAAGCTTTCTTT. This encodes CASSLESRTEAFF.

This clonotype occurred many times. This sequence joins TRBV20-1 and TRBJ2-7; tentative D call: TRBD2 (7 bases). Germline V CDR1 and CDR2: DFQATT, SNEGSKA (reference sequence). The CDR3 is 14 amino acids. Trimming removed 3 bases from V and 2 bases from J, with 14 bases in between. CDR3 bases: TGCAGTGCTAGGATCGGGGGGCCGACCTACGAGCAGTACTTC. Amino acids: CSARIGGPTYEQYF.

This clonotype was seen repeatedly, ten times or more. The V and J genes are TRBV6-1 and TRBJ1-5; possibly TRBD1 for D (5 bases). The CDR3 runs 18 residues. Trimming took 7 bases from V and 0 from J, leaving 22 bases between them. Germline assignment: CDR1 MNHNS and CDR2 SASEGT. The CDR3 bases are TGTGCCAGCAAACAAAGGAGGGGCCCTTCCTATAGCAATCAGCCCCAGCATTTT. It translates to CASKQRRGPSYSNQPQHF.

This clonotype was found many times. This chain connects TRBV20-1 to TRBJ1-4, with a possible D match to TRBD1 (5 bases). CDR3 length equals 13 residues. In germline, CDR1 is DFQATT, CDR2 SNEGSKA (reference sequence). V shed 6 bases and J shed 5 bases, with 13 bases lying between them. CDR3 region: CSAAVGENEKLFF. As DNA, the CDR3 is TGCAGTGCCGCCGTGGGGGAAAATGAAAAACTGTTTTTT.

The chain uses TRBV2 and TRBJ2-5; D might be TRBD1 (5 bases). Trimming removed 3 bases from V and 5 bases from J, with 10 bases in between. CDR3 length: 13 residues. Per germline, CDR1 SNHLY and CDR2 FYNNEI. CDR3 residues: CASSDTAGETQYF. The CDR3 nucleotides read TGTGCCAGCAGTGATACGGCAGGGGAGACCCAGTACTTC.

This clonotype has ten or more counts. The V call is TRBV7-2, the J call TRBJ1-2; no firm D call. Germline-derived CDR1 and CDR2 are SGHTA and FQGNSA. V lost 5 bases, J lost 4 bases, and 11 bases lay in between. This CDR3 region has 13 residues. CDR3 bases: TGTGCCAGCAGCATGTCATGGCTCTATGGCTACACCTTC. It encodes CASSMSWLYGYTF.

This chain links TRBV11-2 with TRBJ2-1, with no clear D. The CDR3 sequence is 18 residues long. Per germline, CDR1 SGHAT and CDR2 FQNNGV. Trimming shortened V by 4 bases and J by 0 bases, and 19 bases separated the two germline ends. This CDR3 is CASSYSPWVESSYNEQFF. CDR3 nucleotides: TGTGCCAGCAGCTATAGTCCATGGGTCGAGAGCTCCTACAATGAGCAGTTCTTC.

This clonotype came up many times. The gene calls are TRBV13 and TRBJ2-1, with D maybe TRBD1 (5 bases). The germline V and J ends were trimmed by 5 bases and 2 bases, with 16 bases remaining between them. This CDR3 contains 16 residues. Germline V gene lookup returns CDR1 PRHDT and CDR2 FYEKMQ (reference sequence). The CDR3 loop reads CASSPATWGPYNEQFF. The CDR3 coding sequence is TGTGCCAGCAGCCCCGCTACATGGGGCCCCTACAATGAGCAGTTCTTC.

V gene TRBV2 combines with J gene TRBJ1-2, with D unresolved. The CDR3 is 13 residues long. CDR1 is SNHLY, CDR2 FYNNEI, per germline. V was cut by 3 bases and J by 0 bases, with 5 bases left in between. This CDR3 is CASSDEANYGYTF. CDR3 DNA sequence: TGTGCCAGCAGTGACGAGGCTAACTATGGCTACACCTTC. Full variable domain (missing parts from reference TRBV2 and TRBJ1-2): EPEVTQTPSHQVTQMGQEVILRCVPISNHLYFYWYRQILGQKVEFLVSFYNNEISEKSEIFDDQFSVERPDGSNFTLKIRSTKLEDSAMYFCASSDEANYGYTFGSGTRLTVV.

Many counts were recorded for this clonotype. The V and J genes are TRBV7-9 and TRBJ2-2; 8 nucleotides agree with TRBD1. The V gene end was trimmed by 4 bases and the J gene end by 3 bases; junction bases not matched to a gene: 7. The CDR3 covers 16 residues. Germline CDR1 and CDR2: SEHNR and FQNEAQ (reference sequence). This chain's CDR3 is CASSSYQQGDTGELFF. CDR3 DNA sequence: TGTGCCAGCAGCTCTTACCAACAGGGGGACACCGGGGAGCTGTTTTTT. The full variable domain, its missing parts supplied by reference TRBV7-9 and TRBJ2-2, is DTGVSQNPRHKITKRGQNVTFRCDPISEHNRLYWYRQTLGQGPEFLTYFQNEAQLEKSRLLSDRFSAERPKGSFSTLEIQRTEQGDSAMYLCASSSYQQGDTGELFFGEGSRLTVL.

This clonotype was picked up many times. The chain has TRBV9 and TRBJ2-2; the D is unclear. Per the germline V gene, CDR1 is SGDLS and CDR2 is YYNGEE. CDR3 size: 15 residues. V dropped 1 base and J dropped 0 bases, with 7 bases sitting between them. The chain's CDR3 is CASSVPPTNTGELFF. The CDR3 DNA reads TGTGCCAGCAGCGTACCCCCTACGAACACCGGGGAGCTGTTTTTT.

This clonotype appeared many times. The chain recombines TRBV10-3 with TRBJ1-1; D unresolved. V lost 6 bases to trimming and J lost 2 bases, with 10 bases between them. Germline V lookup: CDR1 ENHRY, CDR2 SYGVKD. This CDR3 contains 13 residues. As DNA, the CDR3 is TGTGCCATCAGGGGTTACAGCAACACTGAAGCTTTCTTT. Translating gives CAIRGYSNTEAFF.

This clonotype was counted many times. Here the CDR3 reads CASSQDPPGLAGTRRETQYF. CDR3 nucleotide sequence: TGCGCCAGCAGCCAAGATCCACCGGGACTAGCGGGAACTCGTAGGGAGACCCAGTACTTC. The chain links TRBV4-3 to TRBJ2-5; 13 nucleotides match TRBD2. V gave up 0 bases and J gave up 5 bases; unmatched junction bases: 15. Germline V gene data show CDR1 as LGHNA and CDR2 as YSLEER. The CDR3 is made up of 20 amino acids.

This clonotype was picked up many times. The chain links TRBV5-6 to TRBJ1-2; D perhaps matches TRBD1 (5 bases). The CDR3 is 13 residues long. V was shortened by 5 bases and J by 8 bases, with 16 bases between the two germline ends. Looked up from germline, CDR1 is SGHDT and CDR2 is YYEEEE. CDR3 coding DNA: TGTGCCAGCAGGACCTCAGGGTTTCGAGGCTACACCTTC. Its protein product is CASRTSGFRGYTF. Full variable domain (rest looked up from reference TRBV5-6 and TRBJ1-2): DAGVTQSPTHLIKTRGQQVTLRCSPKSGHDTVSWYQQALGQGPQFIFQYYEEEERQRGNFPDRFSGHQFPNYSSELNVNALLLGDSALYLCASRTSGFRGYTFGSGTRLTVV.

The J gene is TRBJ2-5, the V gene TRBV20-1, with D perhaps TRBD2 (6 bases). Germline lookup yields CDR1 DFQATT and CDR2 SNEGSKA (reference sequence). V lost 1 base and J 3 bases, leaving 18 bases between the germline ends. The CDR3 length is 16 residues. CDR3 amino acids: CSARGTSSSFEETQYF. The CDR3 bases are TGCAGTGCTAGAGGAACTAGCAGTTCATTCGAAGAGACCCAGTACTTC.

This clonotype was seen repeatedly, ten times or more. The chain joins TRBV10-3 to TRBJ2-5, with D unclear. The CDR3 runs 11 residues. V lost 5 bases to trimming and J lost 3 bases, with 4 bases between them. Germline V lookup: CDR1 ENHRY, CDR2 SYGVKD. Here the CDR3 reads CAISSEETQYF. DNA for the CDR3: TGTGCCATCAGTAGCGAAGAGACCCAGTACTTC.

This clonotype was seen at least ten times. This chain connects TRBV4-2 to TRBJ1-6; possibly TRBD1 for D (5 bases). Trimming pared 6 bases from V and 7 bases from J, leaving 13 bases between. Germline V lookup: CDR1 LGHNA, CDR2 YNFKEQ. This CDR3 contains 14 residues. The CDR3 loop is CASSEGSANSPLHF. CDR3 DNA: TGTGCCAGCAGTGAGGGGTCCGCGAATTCACCCCTCCACTTT.

The rearrangement uses TRBV7-6 and TRBJ2-3; no reliable D call. V was shortened by 1 base and J by 5 bases, with 7 bases between the two germline ends. Germline CDR1 SGHVS, CDR2 FNYEAQ. CDR3 size: 13 residues. Here the CDR3 reads CASSLGQQDTQYF. In DNA, the CDR3 is TGTGCCAGCAGCTTAGGTCAACAAGATACGCAGTATTTT.

This clonotype was seen at least ten times. The V call is TRBV9, the J call TRBJ1-3; a possible D gene is TRBD1 (5 bases). The CDR3 is made up of 18 amino acids. The V gene's germline CDR1 is SGDLS and CDR2 YYNGEE. Trimming stripped 4 bases from V and 0 bases from J, with 20 bases between. CDR3 sequence reads: CASSKPPTGTNSGNTIYF. The CDR3 DNA sequence: TGTGCCAGCAGCAAACCACCCACAGGCACAAACTCTGGAAACACCATATATTTT.

Only a few counts were recorded for this clonotype. V gene TRBV6-2 or TRBV6-3 combines with J gene TRBJ2-7; no firm D call. Trimming left V 5 bases short and J 3 bases short, with 17 bases between. The CDR3 is 15 residues long. The germline V gene encodes CDR1 MNHEY and CDR2 SVGEGT. CDR3 nucleotide sequence: TGTGCCAGCAGTAGGGAACGGACCGCATACTACGAGCAGTACTTC. It yields the protein CASSRERTAYYEQYF.

Regarding this clonotype: A much more abundant neighbour one base away suggests this may be a read error. The V and J genes are TRBV20-1 and TRBJ2-7; D is perhaps TRBD1 or TRBD2 (6 bases each). V shed 1 base and J shed 6 bases, with 28 bases lying between them. The CDR3 contains 18 residues. Germline V lookup: CDR1 DFQATT, CDR2 SNEGSKA (reference sequence). CDR3 sequence: CSARARGAGQHRPVEQYF. In nucleotides, the CDR3 is TGCAGTGCTAGAGCCCGCGGTGCGGGACAACACCGTCCGGTCGAGCAGTACTTC.

V is TRBV7-2 and J is TRBJ2-7, with D unresolved. The germline V gene has CDR1 SGHTA and CDR2 FQGNSA. V shed 5 bases and J shed 3 bases, with 8 bases lying between them. CDR3 length equals 12 residues. In DNA form, the CDR3 reads TGTGCCAGCAGCCCTAAGATCTACGAGCAGTACTTC. Its translation is CASSPKIYEQYF.

Ten or more counts support this clonotype. The chain couples TRBV5-1 to TRBJ1-2; 7 bases match TRBD1. The CDR3 loop spans 14 amino acids. The V gene's germline CDR1 is SGHRS and CDR2 YFSETQ. J was trimmed by 8 bases and V by 4 bases; bases with no gene match: 11. The CDR3 loop reads CASSLHPTGDGYTF. The CDR3 DNA is TGCGCCAGCAGCCTACACCCAACAGGGGACGGCTACACCTTC.

This clonotype was observed many times. J is TRBJ1-5 and V is TRBV24-1; 7 bases are a match to TRBD1. CDR3 length: 14 residues. V trimming: 4 bases; J trimming: 5 bases; junction bases outside the gene matches: 4. CDR1 KGHDR and CDR2 SFDVKD come from the germline V gene. CDR3 sequence (DNA): TGTGCCACCAGTGAGGACAGGTTTGATCAGCCCCAGCATTTT. Amino acids: CATSEDRFDQPQHF.

The chain links TRBV7-9 to TRBJ2-1, with TRBD2 matching over 12 bases. The ends lost 2 bases at V and 4 bases at J; junction bases unmatched: 6. Germline loops: CDR1 SEHNR, CDR2 FQNEAQ (reference sequence). CDR3 size: 17 residues. The CDR3, as DNA: TGTGCCAGCAGCTTATCGGGACTAGCGGGTCCATACAATGAGCAGTTCTTC. This codes for CASSLSGLAGPYNEQFF.

This sequence joins TRBV28 and TRBJ2-4; TRBD2 matches 10 bases. Per germline, CDR1 MDHEN and CDR2 SYDVKM. V was clipped by 5 bases and J by 0 bases; unmatched bases: 10. The CDR3 totals 18 residues. The DNA for the CDR3 is TGTGCCAGCAGTGAATTTAGCGGGAGGCGGGAAGCCAAAAACATTCAGTACTTC. This encodes CASSEFSGRREAKNIQYF.

Ten or more counts support this clonotype. The chain is built from TRBV6-6 and TRBJ1-6, with D perhaps TRBD1 (5 bases). V lost 11 bases and J 6 bases, leaving 8 bases between the germline ends. There are 11 residues in the CDR3. The germline V gene encodes CDR1 MNHNY and CDR2 SVGAGI (reference sequence). The chain's CDR3 is CAGGVNSPLHF. Written as DNA, the CDR3 is TGTGCCGGGGGGGTTAATTCACCCCTCCACTTT.